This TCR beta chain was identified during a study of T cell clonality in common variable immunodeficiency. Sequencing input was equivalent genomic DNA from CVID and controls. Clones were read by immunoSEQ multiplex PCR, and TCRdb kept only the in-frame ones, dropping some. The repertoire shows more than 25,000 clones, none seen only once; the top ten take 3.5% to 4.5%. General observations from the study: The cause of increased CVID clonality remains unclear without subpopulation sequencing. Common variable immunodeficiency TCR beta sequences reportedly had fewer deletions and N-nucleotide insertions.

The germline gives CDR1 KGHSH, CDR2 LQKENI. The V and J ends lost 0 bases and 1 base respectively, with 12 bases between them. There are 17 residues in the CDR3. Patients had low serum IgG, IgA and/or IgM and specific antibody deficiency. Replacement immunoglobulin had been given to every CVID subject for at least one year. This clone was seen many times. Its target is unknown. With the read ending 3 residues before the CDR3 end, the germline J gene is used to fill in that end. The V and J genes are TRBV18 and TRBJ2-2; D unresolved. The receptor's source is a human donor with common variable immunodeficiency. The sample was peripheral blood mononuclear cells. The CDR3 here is CASSPPVPRKNTGELFF. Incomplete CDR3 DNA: TGTGCCAGCTCACCACCGGTACCTAGGAAGAACACCGGGGAG.